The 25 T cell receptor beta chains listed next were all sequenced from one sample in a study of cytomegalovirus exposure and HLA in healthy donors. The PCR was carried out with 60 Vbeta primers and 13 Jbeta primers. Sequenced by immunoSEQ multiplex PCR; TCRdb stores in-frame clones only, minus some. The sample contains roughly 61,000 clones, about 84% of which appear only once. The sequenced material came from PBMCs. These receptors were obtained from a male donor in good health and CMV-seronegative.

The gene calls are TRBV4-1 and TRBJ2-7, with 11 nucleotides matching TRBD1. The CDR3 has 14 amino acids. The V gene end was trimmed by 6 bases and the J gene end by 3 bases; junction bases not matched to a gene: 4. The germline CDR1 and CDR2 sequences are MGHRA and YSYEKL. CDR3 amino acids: CASSWGQGVYEQYF. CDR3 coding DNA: TGCGCCAGCAGTTGGGGACAGGGGGTCTACGAGCAGTACTTC.

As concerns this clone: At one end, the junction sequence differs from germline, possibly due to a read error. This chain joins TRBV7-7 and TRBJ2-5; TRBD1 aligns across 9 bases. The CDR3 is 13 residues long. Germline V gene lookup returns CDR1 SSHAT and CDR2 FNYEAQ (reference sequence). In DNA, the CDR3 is TGTGCTAGCAGCAGGGACAGGGCAGAGACCCAGTACTTC. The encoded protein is CASSRDRAETQYF.

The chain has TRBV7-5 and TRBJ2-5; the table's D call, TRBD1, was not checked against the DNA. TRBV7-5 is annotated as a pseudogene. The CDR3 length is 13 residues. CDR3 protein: CASSLARAETQYF. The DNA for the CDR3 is TGTGCCAGCAGCTTAGCCAGGGCAGAGACCCAGTACTTC.

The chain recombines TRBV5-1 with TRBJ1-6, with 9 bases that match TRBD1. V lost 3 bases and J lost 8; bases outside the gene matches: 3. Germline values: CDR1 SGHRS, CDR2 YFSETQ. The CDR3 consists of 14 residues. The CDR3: CASSYRDRDSPLHF. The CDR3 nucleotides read TGCGCCAGCAGCTACCGGGACAGGGATTCACCCCTCCACTTT.

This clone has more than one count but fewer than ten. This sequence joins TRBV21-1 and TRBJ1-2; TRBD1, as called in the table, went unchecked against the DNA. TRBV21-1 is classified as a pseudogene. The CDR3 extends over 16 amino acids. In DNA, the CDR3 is TGTGCCAGCAGTAGGCCCCCCCAGGTGGGTAGGAATGGCTACACCTTC. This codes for CASSRPPQVGRNGYTF.

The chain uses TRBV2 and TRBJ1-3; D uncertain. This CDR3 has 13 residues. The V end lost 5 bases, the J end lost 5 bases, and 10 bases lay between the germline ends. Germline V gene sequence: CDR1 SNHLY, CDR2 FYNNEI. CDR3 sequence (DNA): TGTGCCAGCAGTCCCCAGGCCAGAAACACCATATATTTT. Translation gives CASSPQARNTIYF.

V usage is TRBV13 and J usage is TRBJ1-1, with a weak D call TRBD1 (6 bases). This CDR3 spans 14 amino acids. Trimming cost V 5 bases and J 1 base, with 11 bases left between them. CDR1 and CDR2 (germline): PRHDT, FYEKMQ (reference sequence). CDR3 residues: CASSLRTENTEAFF. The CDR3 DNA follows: TGTGCCAGCAGCCTCCGGACAGAGAACACTGAAGCTTTCTTT.

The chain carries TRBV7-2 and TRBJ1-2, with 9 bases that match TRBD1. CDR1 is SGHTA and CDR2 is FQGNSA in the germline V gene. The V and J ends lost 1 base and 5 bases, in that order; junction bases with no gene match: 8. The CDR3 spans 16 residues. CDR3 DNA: TGTGCCAGCAGCTTAGAGCCGGGACAGGGAGGGTATGGCTACACCTTC. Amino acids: CASSLEPGQGGYGYTF.

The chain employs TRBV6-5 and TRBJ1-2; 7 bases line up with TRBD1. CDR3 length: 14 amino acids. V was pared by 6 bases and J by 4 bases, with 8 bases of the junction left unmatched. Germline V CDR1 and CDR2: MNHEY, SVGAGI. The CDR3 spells CASRPVRGIYGYTF. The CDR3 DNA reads TGTGCCAGCAGACCGGTCAGGGGGATCTATGGCTACACCTTC.

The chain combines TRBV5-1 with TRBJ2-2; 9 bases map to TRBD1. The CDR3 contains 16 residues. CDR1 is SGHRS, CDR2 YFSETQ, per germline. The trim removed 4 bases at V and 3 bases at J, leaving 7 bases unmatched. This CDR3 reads CASSPKGQGDTGELFF. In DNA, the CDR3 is TGCGCCAGCAGCCCTAAGGGACAGGGAGACACCGGGGAGCTGTTTTTT.

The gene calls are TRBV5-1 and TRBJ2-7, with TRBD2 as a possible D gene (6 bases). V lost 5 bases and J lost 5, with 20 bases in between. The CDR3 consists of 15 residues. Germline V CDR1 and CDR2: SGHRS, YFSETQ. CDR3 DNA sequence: TGCGCCAGCAGGGACGGGACTGCGCAAGCCCACGAGCAGTACTTC. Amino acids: CASRDGTAQAHEQYF.

CDR3 amino acids: CASSMALTGAQPQHF. The CDR3 nucleotides read TGTGCCAGTAGTATGGCCCTCACAGGGGCGCAGCCCCAGCATTTT. The chain links TRBV19 to TRBJ1-5; 7 bases line up with TRBD1. Losses at the gene ends were 3 bases for V and 7 bases for J; bases not matched to a gene: 9. This CDR3 comprises 15 residues. CDR1 LNHDA and CDR2 SQIVND come from the germline V gene (reference sequence).

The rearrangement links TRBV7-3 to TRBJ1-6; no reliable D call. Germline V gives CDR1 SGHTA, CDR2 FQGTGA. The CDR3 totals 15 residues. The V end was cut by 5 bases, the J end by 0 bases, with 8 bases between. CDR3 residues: CASSQYSSYNSPLHF. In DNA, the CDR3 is TGTGCCAGCAGCCAATACAGCTCCTATAATTCACCCCTCCACTTT.

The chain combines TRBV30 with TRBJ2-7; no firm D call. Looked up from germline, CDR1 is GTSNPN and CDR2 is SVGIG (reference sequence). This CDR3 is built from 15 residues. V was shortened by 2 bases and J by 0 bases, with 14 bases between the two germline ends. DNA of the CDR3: TGTGCCTGGAGTCTCAGGTACCAGAGCTCCTACGAGCAGTACTTC. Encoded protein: CAWSLRYQSSYEQYF.

The CDR3 region is CASSFSRENEQFF. As DNA, the CDR3 is TGTGCCAGCAGCTTTTCGAGGGAGAATGAGCAGTTCTTC. This chain uses TRBV7-2 with TRBJ2-1, with a tentative D call TRBD2 (5 bases). The CDR3 consists of 13 residues. Trimming removed 3 bases at V and 7 bases at J, with 10 bases between. Germline CDR1 SGHTA, CDR2 FQGNSA. The variable domain in full, with the rest retrieved from reference TRBV7-2 and TRBJ2-1, is GAGVSQSPSNKVTEKGKDVELRCDPISGHTALYWYRQSLGQGLEFLIYFQGNSAPDKSGLPSDRFSAERTGGSVSTLTIQRTQQEDSAVYLCASSFSRENEQFFGPGTRLTVL.

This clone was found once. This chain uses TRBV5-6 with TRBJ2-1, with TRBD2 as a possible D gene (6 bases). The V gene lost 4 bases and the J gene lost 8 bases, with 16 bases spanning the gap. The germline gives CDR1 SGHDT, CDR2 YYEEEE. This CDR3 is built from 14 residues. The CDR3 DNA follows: TGTGCCAGCAGCCCCGGACTATCTCTCCATGAGCAGTTCTTC. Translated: CASSPGLSLHEQFF.

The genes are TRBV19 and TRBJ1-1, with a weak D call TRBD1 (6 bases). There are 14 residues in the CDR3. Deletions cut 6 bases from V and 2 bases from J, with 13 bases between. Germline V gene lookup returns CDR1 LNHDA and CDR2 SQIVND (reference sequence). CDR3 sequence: CASRFVRGNTEAFF. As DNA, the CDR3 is TGTGCCAGTAGGTTTGTCAGGGGAAACACTGAAGCTTTCTTT.

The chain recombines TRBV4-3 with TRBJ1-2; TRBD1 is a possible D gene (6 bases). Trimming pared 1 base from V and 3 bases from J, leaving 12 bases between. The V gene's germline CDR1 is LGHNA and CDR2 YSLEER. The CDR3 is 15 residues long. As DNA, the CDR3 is TGCGCCAGCAGCCAAGCTCTGGGGGCTGACTATGGCTACACCTTC. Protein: CASSQALGADYGYTF.

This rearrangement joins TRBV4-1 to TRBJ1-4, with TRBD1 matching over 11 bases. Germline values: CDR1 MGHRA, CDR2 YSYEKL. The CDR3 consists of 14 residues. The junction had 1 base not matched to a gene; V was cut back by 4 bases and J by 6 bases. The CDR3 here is CASSPGQGDEKLFF. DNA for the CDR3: TGCGCCAGCAGCCCGGGACAGGGGGATGAAAAACTGTTTTTT.

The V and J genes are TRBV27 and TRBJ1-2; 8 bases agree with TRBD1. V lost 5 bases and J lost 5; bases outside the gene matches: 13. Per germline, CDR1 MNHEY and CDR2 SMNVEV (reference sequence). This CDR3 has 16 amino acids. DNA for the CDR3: TGTGCCAGCAGTCCCGGACAGGGAATCGGGATGTATGGCTACACCTTC. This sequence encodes CASSPGQGIGMYGYTF.

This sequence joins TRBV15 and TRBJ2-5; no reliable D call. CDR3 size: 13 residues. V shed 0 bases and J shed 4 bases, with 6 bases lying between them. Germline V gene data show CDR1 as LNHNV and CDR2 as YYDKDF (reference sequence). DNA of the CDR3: TGTGCCACCAGCAGAGATCCCTCAGAGACCCAGTACTTC. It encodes CATSRDPSETQYF.

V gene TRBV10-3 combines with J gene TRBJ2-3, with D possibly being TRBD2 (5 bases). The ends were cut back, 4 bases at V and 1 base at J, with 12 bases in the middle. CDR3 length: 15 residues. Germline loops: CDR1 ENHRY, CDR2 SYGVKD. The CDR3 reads CAISVGGYRTDTQYF. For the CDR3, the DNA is TGTGCCATCAGTGTTGGAGGATATCGCACAGATACGCAGTATTTT.

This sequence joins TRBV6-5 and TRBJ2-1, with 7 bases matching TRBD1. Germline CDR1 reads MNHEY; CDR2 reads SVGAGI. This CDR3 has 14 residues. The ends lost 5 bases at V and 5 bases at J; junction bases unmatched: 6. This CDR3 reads CASSRQGPHNEQFF. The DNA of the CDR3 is TGTGCCAGCAGTAGACAGGGCCCCCACAATGAGCAGTTCTTC.

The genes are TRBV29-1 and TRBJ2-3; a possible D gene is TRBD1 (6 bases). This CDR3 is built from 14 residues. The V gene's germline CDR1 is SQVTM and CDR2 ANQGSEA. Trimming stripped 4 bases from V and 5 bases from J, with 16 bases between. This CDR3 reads CSVATGGSGDTQYF. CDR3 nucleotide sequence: TGCAGCGTTGCGACAGGAGGTTCGGGAGATACGCAGTATTTT.

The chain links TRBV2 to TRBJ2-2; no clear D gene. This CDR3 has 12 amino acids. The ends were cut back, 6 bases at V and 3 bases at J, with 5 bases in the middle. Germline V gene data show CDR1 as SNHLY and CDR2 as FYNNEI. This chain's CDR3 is CASRPDTGELFF. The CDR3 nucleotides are TGTGCCAGCAGACCGGACACCGGGGAGCTGTTTTTT.